This TCR beta chain was recovered during a study of response to subunit inactivated influenza vaccine. TCRdb re-derived calls from the RT-PCR reads in MiXCR, one entry per CDR3 protein. This sample has a few hundred thousand distinct CDR3 sequences, with 10% to 11% found just once. This clonotype was counted only a few times. The target antigen is unknown. J was trimmed by 0 bases and V by 1 base; bases with no gene match: 7. The CDR3 contains 17 residues. The germline gives CDR1 SGDLS, CDR2 YYNGEE. The study's findings and limits: Researchers suggested that each seasonal influenza vaccination recruits few new T cells.

The chain has TRBV9 and TRBJ2-3; 8 nucleotides line up with TRBD2. Here the sequenced sample was PBMCs from blood, taken roughly 48 days after vaccination. The clonotype was recovered from a man aged 50-60 years who received an inactivated influenza vaccine. The CDR3 nucleotides read TGTGCCAGCAGCGTAAACCCCAGCGGGGGTAGCACAGATACGCAGTATTTT. Its translation is CASSVNPSGGSTDTQYF.